This T cell receptor (beta chain) came from a study of beta chain features in type 1 diabetes. Study background: Patient and healthy donor groups were alike in age, gender and cell yields. Regarding the study as a whole: Type 1 diabetes patients had VDJ junctions that carried fewer insertions and more deletions. In all four CD4+ subsets, TCRB CDR3 length was significantly, moderately reduced in type 1 diabetes.

Once sorted, every population was more than 98% pure. As every portion of the isolated RNA was reverse transcribed, the sequencing read expressed TCRB transcripts. Sequencing was performed with immunoSEQ multiplex PCR; in TCRdb, only in-frame clones are kept and a portion is missing. The profile shows 300,000 or so clones, around 9% of them singletons. Comments on this clone: Its antigen remains unidentified.

Trimming removed 8 bases from V and 4 bases from J, with 14 bases in between. The germline V gene encodes CDR1 MNHEY and CDR2 SVGAGI. The CDR3 is made up of 13 amino acids. This TCR came from a man aged 25-40 years with type 1 diabetes. V usage is TRBV6-5 and J usage is TRBJ2-5; D might be TRBD2 (6 bases). The specimen sequenced was central memory CD4+ T cells from blood. CDR3 sequence: CASSGGAGETQYF. The CDR3 nucleotides are TGTGCCAGCTCGGGCGGGGCTGGAGAGACCCAGTACTTC.